These T cell receptor beta chains were read from a single sample in a study of naive and memory T cell subsets. TCRdb ran MiXCR on the UMI-ligation and nested PCR reads and lists one entry per CDR3 protein. Among roughly 150,000 distinct CDR3 sequences, 20% to 25% were seen once, and the ten largest hold roughly 0.1%. The sample was naive CD4+ T cells from blood. The source of these receptors is a human donor in good health. Both conserved end residues are part of each CDR3. The order of the fields is D gene, V gene, clone size, J gene, CDR3 DNA, CDR3 protein. D genes are given only for firm matches. Size is stated for part of the rows, as once, few or many counts, or as a class when the clone is expanded.

>-|TRBV19|many|TRBJ2-1
TGTGCCAGTAGTATAGGACCGGGACAGACTAGGAATGAGCAGTTCTTC
CASSIGPGQTRNEQFF
>-|TRBV3-2|many|TRBJ2-7
TGTGCCAGCAGCCAATCGCGGCAGCTCGCCTACGAGCAGTACTTC
CASSQSRQLAYEQYF
>-|TRBV11-2|few|TRBJ2-1
TGTGCCAGCAGCCGGAACGGAGACAGGCACAATGAGCAGTTCTTC
CASSRNGDRHNEQFF
>-|TRBV7-3|few|TRBJ2-5
TGTGCCAGCAGCTTAACCCCGGGAACGCAAGAGACCCAGTACTTC
CASSLTPGTQETQYF
>TRBD2|TRBV27|few|TRBJ2-3
TGTGCCAGCAGTTTATTAGCGGGAGGTCCCACAGATACGCAGTATTTT
CASSLLAGGPTDTQYF
>-|TRBV7-2|few|TRBJ1-3
TGTGCCAGCAGCTTAAACCAGAGAACCCCTGGAAACACCATATATTTT
CASSLNQRTPGNTIYF
>-|TRBV18|few|TRBJ2-5
TGTGCCAGCTCACCACGTGGGGAGCGAGAGACCCAGTACTTC
CASSPRGERETQYF
>TRBD1|TRBV9|few|TRBJ2-2
TGTGCCAGCAGCGCCCGACAGGGGGCTATGTCCGGGGAGCTGTTTTTT
CASSARQGAMSGELFF
>-|TRBV5-4|-|TRBJ2-3
TGTGCCAGCAGCTTAAGAGCTAGCCCAGATACGCAGTATTTT
CASSLRASPDTQYF
>TRBD1|TRBV19|-|TRBJ2-7
TGTGCCAGTAGTACGGCAGGGGGTGACGAGCAGTACTTC
CASSTAGGDEQYF
>-|TRBV12-3/TRBV12-4|-|TRBJ2-5
TGTGCCAGCAGTCTACGGATAGGGCAGACCCAGTACTTC
CASSLRIGQTQYF
>-|TRBV28|few|TRBJ2-3
TGTGCCAGCATCTACCGGGCCCATCGCGCAGATACGCAGTATTTT
CASIYRAHRADTQYF
>TRBD1|TRBV6-6|many|TRBJ2-7
TGTGCCAGCAGTTACTCGACGGACAGGGGCTACGAGCAGTACTTC
CASSYSTDRGYEQYF
>TRBD2|TRBV6-2/TRBV6-3|few|TRBJ2-1
TGTGCCAGCAGAATAGCGGGGGGACTTTATAGCGATGAGCAGTTCTTC
CASRIAGGLYSDEQFF
>TRBD1|TRBV27|few|TRBJ2-3
TGTGCCAGCGGCGCAGACAGGGGGCCTTGGGATACGCAGTATTTT
CASGADRGPWDTQYF
>-|TRBV11-3|-|TRBJ2-2
TGTGCCAGCCGTGGAGCGAACACCGGGGAGCTGTTTTTT
CASRGANTGELFF
>-|TRBV6-5|-|TRBJ1-6
TGTGCCAGCAGTGGGACGGCTAATAATTCACCCCTCCACTTT
CASSGTANNSPLHF
>TRBD2|TRBV5-1|few|TRBJ2-7
TGCGCCAGCAGCTTTGGACTAGCGGGAGGGAGCTCCTACGAGCAGTACTTC
CASSFGLAGGSSYEQYF
>-|TRBV12-3/TRBV12-4|-|TRBJ2-7
TGTGCCAGCACCTACAGGGCGGGCGAGCAGTACTTC
CASTYRAGEQYF
>-|TRBV11-3|few|TRBJ2-5
TGTGCCAGCAGCCGTGGAGGGCAAGAGACCCAGTACTTC
CASSRGGQETQYF
>-|TRBV20-1|-|TRBJ1-2
TGCAGTGCTGGAGAGGTGGCAGGTTATGGCTACACCTTC
CSAGEVAGYGYTF
>TRBD1|TRBV18|once|TRBJ1-1
TGTGCCAGCTCACCATTTTCGGGACAGTCCACTGAAGCTTTCTTT
CASSPFSGQSTEAFF
>-|TRBV20-1|many|TRBJ2-3
TGCAGTGCTACGGGGAGCACAGATACGCAGTATTTT
CSATGSTDTQYF
>-|TRBV24-1|many|TRBJ2-1
TGTGCCACCAGTGAGAGAGGGGCGCGGTACAATGAGCAGTTCTTC
CATSERGARYNEQFF
>-|TRBV27|-|TRBJ1-2
TGTGCCAGCAAAAGGGGGGGTAACTATGGCTACACCTTC
CASKRGGNYGYTF
>-|TRBV5-1|few|TRBJ2-1
TGCGCCAGCAGCTCGTTTGCGGAGCAGTTCTTC
CASSSFAEQFF
>TRBD2|TRBV20-1|few|TRBJ2-1
TGCAGTGCTAGAGATCCGGGACTAGCTTCCTACAATGAGCAGTTCTTC
CSARDPGLASYNEQFF
>-|TRBV7-9|-|TRBJ2-5
TGTGCCAGCAGCGACGGGCGGCGGGGCGTGTTGGAGACCCAGTACTTC
CASSDGRRGVLETQYF
>TRBD1|TRBV5-1|few|TRBJ2-1
TGCGCCAGCAGCCAGGGACAGGGGGGAATCGGTGAGCAGTTCTTC
CASSQGQGGIGEQFF
>-|TRBV20-1|few|TRBJ2-3
TGCAGTGCTTCCCCCAGTAGGGGAATCACAGATACGCAGTATTTT
CSASPSRGITDTQYF
>-|TRBV11-2|few|TRBJ1-4
TGTGCCAGCAGCTCAGCCCCAAGGGGGGCCTTTGAAAAACTGTTTTTT
CASSSAPRGAFEKLFF
>-|TRBV14|-|TRBJ1-3
TGTGCCAGCAGCCGAACTGGAAACACCATATATTTT
CASSRTGNTIYF
>-|TRBV20-1|many|TRBJ2-4
TGCAGTGCTAGAGTAGATCTAGCCAAAAACATTCAGTACTTC
CSARVDLAKNIQYF
>TRBD2|TRBV5-1|-|TRBJ2-1
TGCGCCAGCAGCCCGCTAGCGGGAGGCCACAATGAGCAGTTCTTC
CASSPLAGGHNEQFF
>-|TRBV20-1|few|TRBJ1-2
TGCAGTGCCCTCCAGGTGGGGGCCCCGGTTAACTATGGCTACACCTTC
CSALQVGAPVNYGYTF
>-|TRBV7-2|-|TRBJ2-7
TGTGCCAGCAGCTTAGTGACGGGAAGTACGCCCTACGAGCAGTACTTC
CASSLVTGSTPYEQYF
>-|TRBV20-1|-|TRBJ1-2
TGCAGTGCTAGAGGGGCCCGGGACAACTTTGGAGGCTACACCTTC
CSARGARDNFGGYTF
>-|TRBV20-1|-|TRBJ2-7
TGCAGTGCTAGAGCGGCAGGGGCCCCCTCGGGGCAGTACTTC
CSARAAGAPSGQYF
>TRBD2|TRBV11-2|many|TRBJ2-1
TGTGCCAGCAGCTTCGGGACTAGCGGGACAAATGAGCAGTTCTTC
CASSFGTSGTNEQFF
>-|TRBV7-6|-|TRBJ2-1
TGTGCCAGCAGCTTACTCGGAGTGGGTTCCTACAATGAGCAGTTCTTC
CASSLLGVGSYNEQFF
>-|TRBV6-1|-|TRBJ2-1
TGTGCCAGCAGTGAAAACTCCCCGTCTTACAATGAGCAGTTCTTC
CASSENSPSYNEQFF
>TRBD2|TRBV3-1|few|TRBJ2-5
TGTGCCAGCAGCCAAGGGTTTCCTAGCGGGAGTGGAAAGACCCAGTACTTC
CASSQGFPSGSGKTQYF
>-|TRBV5-6|-|TRBJ1-1
TGTGCCAGCAGCTTTCTCCGGGACTTCCAACCTCTTGAAGCTTTCTTT
CASSFLRDFQPLEAFF
>-|TRBV21-1|-|TRBJ1-5
TGTGCCAGCAGCAAAGGGTGGAATCAGCCCCAGCATTTT
CASSKGWNQPQHF
>-|TRBV5-1|-|TRBJ2-2
TGCGCCAGCAGCTTGGTTCAGAGCACCGGGGAGCTGTTTTTT
CASSLVQSTGELFF